Below are 27 T cell receptor beta chains sequenced from a single sample in a study of blood T cells in healthy people across ages. A second PCR, run for roughly 6 to 11 cycles, used a sample-barcoded 5' primer plus a J-beta primer mix. TCRdb passed the 5' RACE reads through MiXCR, listing each CDR3 protein once. The data hold fewer than 2 million distinct CDR3 sequences, with around 42% observed a single time. The sequencing sample was made of blood. The receptors originated from a human donor in good health.

The chain links TRBV6-5 to TRBJ2-7; D ambiguous. The CDR3 totals 13 residues. V lost 2 bases to trimming and J lost 1 base, with 6 bases between them. The germline CDR1 and CDR2 sequences are MNHEY and SVGAGI. The CDR3, as DNA: TGTGCCAGCAGTTACGCGGAATCCTACGAGCAGTACTTC. As protein: CASSYAESYEQYF.

The chain has TRBV9 and TRBJ1-2; D is uncertain. The CDR3 extends over 15 amino acids. Germline V gene data show CDR1 as SGDLS and CDR2 as YYNGEE. V lost 4 bases to trimming and J lost 8 bases, with 21 bases between them. The CDR3: CASSPQGYNLGGYTF. In nucleotides, the CDR3 is TGTGCCAGCAGCCCGCAAGGTTACAACCTAGGCGGCTACACCTTC.

This clonotype was observed a few times. The CDR3 coding sequence is TGCAGCGTTTCCATGGACGGAGATCAGCCCCAGCATTTT. Translation: CSVSMDGDQPQHF. V usage is TRBV29-1 and J usage is TRBJ1-5; no clear D. The germline V gene has CDR1 SQVTM and CDR2 ANQGSEA. The CDR3 is made up of 13 amino acids. V was cut by 5 bases and J by 5 bases, with 13 bases left in between.

This clonotype has more than one count but fewer than ten. The rearrangement joins TRBV9 to TRBJ2-5; perhaps TRBD2 as D (6 bases). The V gene's germline CDR1 is SGDLS and CDR2 YYNGEE. CDR3 length: 13 amino acids. The V end lost 0 bases, the J end lost 5 bases, and 8 bases lay between the germline ends. CDR3 sequence: CASSVVAGETQYF. Written as DNA, the CDR3 is TGTGCCAGCAGCGTAGTTGCGGGGGAGACCCAGTACTTC.

In its sample, this clonotype was seen a few times. The V call is TRBV6-5, the J call TRBJ2-7, with D perhaps TRBD1 (5 bases). CDR3 length equals 16 residues. Trimming took off 5 bases at V and 2 bases at J, with 19 bases between the two ends. The germline gives CDR1 MNHEY, CDR2 SVGAGI. CDR3 bases: TGTGCCAGCAGTCCAAACTTTGCAGGGAACGCCTACGAGCAGTACTTC. Protein sequence: CASSPNFAGNAYEQYF.

This clonotype has a handful of counts. J is TRBJ2-3 and V is TRBV9; D is unresolved. There are 11 residues in the CDR3. Per germline, CDR1 SGDLS and CDR2 YYNGEE. Between the trimmed V and J ends, which lost 0 bases and 8 bases, there was a span of 4 bases. The CDR3 loop is CASSVAPTQYF. CDR3 nucleotide sequence: TGTGCCAGCAGCGTAGCCCCTACGCAGTATTTT.

V usage is TRBV7-2 and J usage is TRBJ1-6; D gene uncertain. Trimming removed 5 bases from V and 8 bases from J, with 16 bases in between. The CDR3 covers 15 residues. Germline loops: CDR1 SGHTA, CDR2 FQGNSA. CDR3 residues: CASSPLRGLDSPLHF. CDR3 coding DNA: TGTGCCAGCAGCCCACTCAGAGGGCTGGATTCACCCCTCCACTTT.

The chain employs TRBV5-1 and TRBJ1-2; D is ambiguous. Germline V CDR1 and CDR2: SGHRS, YFSETQ. This CDR3 contains 14 residues. V was cut by 0 bases and J by 6 bases, with 12 bases left in between. The CDR3 reads CASSLVKAADGYTF. CDR3 nucleotides: TGCGCCAGCAGCTTGGTAAAGGCAGCCGATGGCTACACCTTC. The full variable domain, its missing parts supplied by reference TRBV5-1 and TRBJ1-2, is KAGVTQTPRYLIKTRGQQVTLSCSPISGHRSVSWYQQTPGQGLQFLFEYFSETQRNKGNFPGRFSGRQFSNSRSEMNVSTLELGDSALYLCASSLVKAADGYTFGSGTRLTVV.

In nucleotides, the CDR3 is TGTGCCAGCAGCAAACCCGCGGCGGGACAGCCCGGTTACAATGAGCAGTTCTTC. It yields the protein CASSKPAAGQPGYNEQFF. The V gene is TRBV21-1, the J gene TRBJ2-1; the table gives TRBD1 as D, unverified against the DNA. TRBV21-1 is an annotated pseudogene. CDR3 length equals 18 residues.

The chain has TRBV29-1 and TRBJ2-7; TRBD1 aligns across 7 bases. With 4 bases clipped from V and 3 bases from J, the junction kept 9 bases outside the gene matches. CDR1 SQVTM and CDR2 ANQGSEA come from the germline V gene. The CDR3 totals 14 residues. The CDR3 sequence: CSVVTGQRDYEQYF. In nucleotides, the CDR3 is TGCAGCGTTGTCACGGGACAGCGTGACTACGAGCAGTACTTC.

The chain has TRBV12-3 or TRBV12-4 and TRBJ2-1; TRBD2 matches 8 bases. The CDR3 is made up of 16 amino acids. With 10 bases clipped from V and 2 bases from J, the junction kept 13 bases outside the gene matches. The CDR3 DNA sequence: TGTGCCACCTCAGAGGGGGAGCGGGGGCCCTACAATGAGCAGTTCTTC. Translation: CATSEGERGPYNEQFF.

V usage is TRBV11-1 and J usage is TRBJ2-5, with D perhaps TRBD1 (7 bases). Germline CDR1 and CDR2: SGHAT and FQDESV (reference sequence). The CDR3 covers 14 residues. The V and J ends lost 5 bases and 5 bases respectively, with 15 bases between them. CDR3 in DNA: TGTGCCAGCAGCACCAGGGGGGTAGACGAGACCCAGTACTTC. Its protein is CASSTRGVDETQYF.

At least ten counts were recorded for this clonotype. The V and J genes are TRBV28 and TRBJ1-2, with a tentative D call TRBD1 (5 bases). Germline V gene sequence: CDR1 MDHEN, CDR2 SYDVKM. This CDR3 has 16 residues. Trimming stripped 2 bases from V and 2 bases from J, with 15 bases between. In DNA, the CDR3 is TGTGCCAGCAGTTTAGAGGGACTCGAGGGAAACTATGGCTACACCTTC. The encoded protein is CASSLEGLEGNYGYTF.

As regards this clonotype: Its ends do not fully match the called genes, so a read error is possible. The chain recombines TRBV28 with TRBJ2-1, with D unresolved. Per the germline V gene, CDR1 is MDHEN and CDR2 is SYDVKM. This CDR3 is 15 amino acids long. CDR3 bases: TGTGTCAGCAGTCTACCGTCGAGAGACTCCAATGAGCAGTTCTTC. This sequence encodes CVSSLPSRDSNEQFF.

The chain uses TRBV29-1 and TRBJ2-7, with D possibly matching TRBD2 (6 bases). TRBJ2-5 explains the end of the DNA better; the J call may be wrong. In germline, CDR1 is SQVTM, CDR2 ANQGSEA. The CDR3 consists of 14 residues. This chain's CDR3 is CSVEEQRAEETQYF. The CDR3 DNA follows: TGCAGCGTTGAAGAGCAGCGGGCGGAAGAGACCCAGTACTTC.

The V and J genes are TRBV6-5 and TRBJ2-7; either TRBD1 or TRBD2 may supply D (5 bases each). CDR1 MNHEY and CDR2 SVGAGI come from the germline V gene. The CDR3 is made up of 19 amino acids. V dropped 0 bases and J dropped 0 bases, with 21 bases sitting between them. The CDR3 reads CASSYSRVTVGVVSYEQYF. DNA for the CDR3: TGTGCCAGCAGTTACTCGAGGGTGACAGTGGGTGTAGTCTCCTACGAGCAGTACTTC.

Comment on this clonotype: A much larger clone differs by one base, so this may be a read error. The CDR3 DNA is TGTGCCTGGAGGACAGGGGGCCAAGAGACCCAGTACTTC. It specifies CAWRTGGQETQYF. The rearrangement joins TRBV30 to TRBJ2-5; TRBD1 matches 9 bases. The trim removed 3 bases at V and 1 base at J, leaving 0 bases unmatched. There are 13 residues in the CDR3. Germline V gene data show CDR1 as GTSNPN and CDR2 as SVGIG (reference sequence). Drawing the rest from reference TRBV30 and TRBJ2-5, the complete variable domain is SQTIHQWPATLVQPVGSPLSLECTVEGTSNPNLYWYRQAAGRGLQLLFYSVGIGQISSEVPQNLSASRPQDRQFILSSKKLLLSDSGFYLCAWRTGGQETQYFGPGTRLLVL.

This chain uses TRBV10-3 with TRBJ1-1; TRBD1 agrees at 9 bases. This CDR3 comprises 15 residues. From germline, CDR1 is ENHRY and CDR2 SYGVKD. J lost 3 bases, V lost 6 bases, and 8 bases had no gene match. The CDR3 nucleotides read TGTGCCATCAGAGATCCGGGACAGGGAGACACTGAAGCTTTCTTT. As protein: CAIRDPGQGDTEAFF.

The table lists this clonotype with a count of one. V usage is TRBV20-1 and J usage is TRBJ2-7; either TRBD1 or TRBD2 may fit D (7 bases each). The CDR3 spans 12 residues. The V gene lost 6 bases and the J gene lost 7 bases, with 16 bases spanning the gap. CDR1 and CDR2 from the germline V gene are DFQATT and SNEGSKA (reference sequence). DNA for the CDR3: TGCAGTGCCATTGACAGGGAGGGGGAGCAGTACTTC. It is translated as CSAIDREGEQYF.

The V gene is TRBV29-1, the J gene TRBJ1-2; perhaps TRBD1 as D (5 bases). The germline V gene encodes CDR1 SQVTM and CDR2 ANQGSEA. The CDR3 sequence is 14 residues long. V was shortened by 0 bases and J by 6 bases, with 14 bases between the two germline ends. This CDR3 reads CSVEEIGQLDGYTF. As DNA, the CDR3 is TGCAGCGTTGAAGAGATTGGACAACTCGATGGCTACACCTTC. Based on the CDR3 plus reference TRBV29-1 and TRBJ1-2, the full variable domain is SAVISQKPSRDICQRGTSLTIQCQVDSQVTMMFWYRQQPGQSLTLIATANQGSEATYESGFVIDKFPISRPNLTFSTLTVSNMSPEDSSIYLCSVEEIGQLDGYTFGSGTRLTVV.

This rearrangement joins TRBV29-1 to TRBJ1-2; D might be TRBD1 (6 bases). The V and J ends lost 3 bases and 6 bases respectively, with 14 bases between them. CDR1 and CDR2 from the germline V gene are SQVTM and ANQGSEA. The CDR3 extends over 13 amino acids. The CDR3 loop is CSVDATGQNGYTF. CDR3 coding DNA: TGCAGCGTTGACGCAACGGGACAAAATGGCTACACCTTC.

This clonotype turned up a few times. The chain has TRBV9 and TRBJ2-1; a weak D match, TRBD2 (7 bases). The CDR3 sequence is 17 residues long. Trimming stripped 2 bases from V and 7 bases from J, with 22 bases between. The germline CDR1 and CDR2 sequences are SGDLS and YYNGEE. CDR3: CASSVPSRGGVGNEQFF. The CDR3 bases are TGTGCCAGCAGCGTCCCCTCGAGGGGGGGCGTGGGGAATGAGCAGTTCTTC. Combining the CDR3 with reference TRBV9 and TRBJ2-1 gives the whole variable domain DSGVTQTPKHLITATGQRVTLRCSPRSGDLSVYWYQQSLDQGLQFLIQYYNGEERAKGNILERFSAQQFPDLHSELNLSSLELGDSALYFCASSVPSRGGVGNEQFFGPGTRLTVL.

The chain recombines TRBV7-9 with TRBJ2-1, with 10 bases identical to TRBD1. The CDR3 loop spans 17 amino acids. Germline-derived CDR1 and CDR2 are SEHNR and FQNEAQ (reference sequence). V lost 4 bases to trimming and J lost 8 bases; unmatched junction nucleotides: 14. The CDR3 DNA is TGTGCCAGCAGCTCCAGGGACAGGGGCCGGGGGGCATATGAGCAGTTCTTC. Its translation: CASSSRDRGRGAYEQFF.

The genes are TRBV27 and TRBJ2-5, with 10 bases lining up with TRBD2. Germline assignment: CDR1 MNHEY and CDR2 SMNVEV (reference sequence). V was clipped by 5 bases and J by 5 bases; unmatched bases: 2. The CDR3 is made up of 13 amino acids. DNA of the CDR3: TGTGCCAGCAGTACTAGCGGGGAGGAGACCCAGTACTTC. Translation gives CASSTSGEETQYF.

This clonotype was counted a few times. The J gene is TRBJ1-2, the V gene TRBV6-1; D might be TRBD1 (5 bases). From germline, CDR1 is MNHNS and CDR2 SASEGT. The CDR3 totals 17 residues. Trimming pared 7 bases from V and 5 bases from J, leaving 26 bases between. CDR3 sequence: CASTTVGGFLSRYGYTF. The CDR3 DNA follows: TGTGCCAGCACCACCGTGGGGGGGTTCCTCTCCCGGTATGGCTACACCTTC.

The V call is TRBV13, the J call TRBJ2-7; D is unresolved. The CDR3 has 14 residues. V was trimmed by 1 base and J by 5 bases, leaving 12 bases between them. Germline CDR1 and CDR2: PRHDT and FYEKMQ (reference sequence). The CDR3 DNA sequence: TGTGCCAGCAGCTTAGATGGACGGGCCGACGAGCAGTACTTC. As protein: CASSLDGRADEQYF. Supplemented by reference TRBV13 and TRBJ2-7, the full variable domain reads AAGVIQSPRHLIKEKRETATLKCYPIPRHDTVYWYQQGPGQDPQFLISFYEKMQSDKGSIPDRFSAQQFSDYHSELNMSSLELGDSALYFCASSLDGRADEQYFGPGTRLTVT.

The rearrangement links TRBV12-3 or TRBV12-4 to TRBJ2-3; 7 bases align to TRBD2. V trimming: 1 base; J trimming: 3 bases; junction bases outside the gene matches: 7. The CDR3 runs to 16 residues. CDR3 nucleotides: TGTGCCAGCAGTTTAGGCGGAAGCGGGGAGACAGATACGCAGTATTTT. This gives the protein CASSLGGSGETDTQYF.